The rows below give T cell receptor beta chains drawn from one sample of a study of T cell repertoires in aging, cancer and after chemotherapy. From the multiplex PCR reads, TCRdb called clonotypes with MiXCR, one entry per CDR3 protein. In the table there are 6,000 to 8,000 distinct CDR3 sequences, under 30% of which are singletons. Material: blood. The receptors were sampled from a human donor in good health. CDR3s include the opening cysteine and the closing phenylalanine or tryptophan. D genes are given only for firm matches. Some rows mark clone size as missing; the rest say once, few, many or name a class of expanded clone.

J gene	clone size	D gene	V gene	CDR3 protein	CDR3 DNA
TRBJ1-5	medium-sized	.	TRBV18	CASSLGPNQPQHF	TGTGCCAGCTCACTCGGGCCCAATCAGCCCCAGCATTTT
TRBJ2-3	.	.	TRBV7-2	CATWDSPASTDTQYF	TGTGCCACTTGGGACTCACCAGCTAGCACAGATACGCAGTATTTT
TRBJ2-1	.	.	TRBV20-1	CSASSGAIPSNEQFF	TGCAGTGCTAGTTCGGGAGCCATACCTTCCAATGAGCAGTTCTTC
TRBJ2-7	medium-sized	.	TRBV19	CASSMGGGGAYEQYF	TGTGCCAGTAGTATGGGTGGAGGTGGGGCCTACGAGCAGTACTTC
TRBJ2-1	.	.	TRBV9	CASSVGSSGGEQFF	TGTGCCAGCAGCGTAGGCTCCTCTGGGGGAGAGCAGTTCTTC
TRBJ1-3	.	TRBD1	TRBV20-1	CSAPGQGSGNTIYF	TGCAGTGCCCCGGGACAGGGCTCTGGAAACACCATATATTTT
TRBJ1-5	few	.	TRBV6-2/TRBV6-3	CASRENQPQHF	TGTGCCAGCAGGGAGAATCAGCCCCAGCATTTT
TRBJ1-5	.	.	TRBV6-2/TRBV6-3	CASSYSTGGWNQPQHF	TGTGCCAGCAGTTACTCGACAGGTGGATGGAATCAGCCCCAGCATTTT
TRBJ2-7	.	TRBD2	TRBV12-3/TRBV12-4	CASSHEPGLAAYEQYF	TGTGCCAGCAGCCATGAGCCGGGACTAGCGGCCTACGAGCAGTACTTC
TRBJ1-1	few	.	TRBV6-2/TRBV6-3	CASRHTTGTMNTEAFF	TGTGCCAGCAGGCACACAACAGGGACGATGAACACTGAAGCTTTCTTT
TRBJ2-7	.	.	TRBV6-1	CASSARREQYF	TGTGCCAGCAGTGCCCGTAGAGAGCAGTACTTC
TRBJ2-7	.	.	TRBV5-6	CASSGGSWYEQYF	TGTGCCAGCAGCGGTGGGTCGTGGTACGAGCAGTACTTC
TRBJ1-1	.	.	TRBV15	CATSRGLNTEAFF	TGTGCCACCAGCAGGGGATTGAACACTGAAGCTTTCTTT
TRBJ2-1	few	.	TRBV24-1	CATSDPVGGARDEQFF	TGTGCCACCAGTGATCCCGTAGGGGGGGCCAGGGATGAGCAGTTCTTC
TRBJ2-1	.	TRBD2	TRBV19	CASSIGLAGGGGYNKQFF	TGTGCCAGTAGTATTGGACTAGCGGGAGGTGGGGGGTACAATAAGCAGTTCTTC
TRBJ1-3	medium-sized	.	TRBV30	CAWSASGDRNTIYF	TGTGCCTGGAGTGCATCAGGGGATCGAAACACCATATATTTT